This T cell receptor beta chain emerged from a study of monozygotic twins with inflammatory bowel disease. Blood samples measuring approximately 2.3 ml were taken per donor. The quantity of total RNA per TCR library was roughly 3,800 ng. TCRdb re-called the 5' RACE reads; one entry per CDR3 protein, DNA not given. Its table lists about 440,000 distinct CDR3 sequences. The CDR3 runs to 13 residues. Germline loops: CDR1 LGHNA, CDR2 YNFKEQ. The TCR originated in a human donor with ulcerative colitis or Crohn's disease, or a healthy co-twin of an affected twin (not recorded which). The chain is built from TRBV4-2 and TRBJ2-5; without DNA, the TCRdb call of TRBD1 cannot be checked. The material sequenced was blood. CDR3 in amino acids: CASSQREGETQYF.